This TCR beta chain was recorded in a study of glioma-infiltrating T cells. The CDR3 length is 17 residues. V lost 0 bases and J lost 2, with 14 bases in between. From germline, CDR1 is ENHRY and CDR2 SYGVKD. Amplification of TCR alpha and beta CDR3 regions from RNA used iRepertoire nested multiplex PCR. One-step reverse transcription and amplification started from around 100-400 ng of tissue mRNA or PBMC total RNA. TCRdb processed the multiplex PCR reads anew with MiXCR; each CDR3 protein has one entry. The table records approximately 110,000 distinct CDR3 sequences, roughly 25% of them present only once. As regards this clonotype: Its target is not known.

General study results and limits: Very few CDR3 sequences were shared between tissue and blood. Non-neoplastic patients had below-expected tissue-blood divergence, while all gliomas exceeded expectation.

The V call is TRBV10-3, the J call TRBJ1-5; weak D call: TRBD1 (5 bases). The TCR originated in a human donor with low-grade glioma or glioblastoma, undergoing nonglioma brain surgery, or in good health (not recorded which). The sequenced sample was glioma tissue, nonneoplastic brain tissue, or PBMCs (not recorded which). The CDR3 region is CAISESTRGTGNQPQHF. CDR3 in DNA: TGTGCCATCAGTGAGTCGACACGGGGCACGGGCAATCAGCCCCAGCATTTT.